Here is one T cell receptor beta chain with its context. This CDR3 contains 13 residues. From germline, CDR1 is LNHNV and CDR2 YYDKDF (reference sequence). V dropped 5 bases and J dropped 5; count of bases not matched to a gene: 4. These data belong to a study of CDR3 diversity in severe acne. TCRdb itself ran the PCR reads through MiXCR, one entry per CDR3 protein. The sample includes some 90,000 distinct CDR3 sequences, under 55% of them seen just once. The genes are TRBV15 and TRBJ2-7, with TRBD1 matching 9 bases. The sequenced material came from blood. The sequence came from a male donor with severe acne vulgaris. The CDR3 here is CATSSGTGNEQYF. The CDR3 coding sequence is TGTGCCACCAGCTCCGGGACAGGGAACGAGCAGTACTTC.